A selection of T cell receptor beta chains follows, all from one sample in a study of CD8 T cells in ankylosing spondylitis. MiXCR, applied by TCRdb to the 5' RACE reads, yields one record per CDR3 protein. The sample lists 650,000 to 800,000 distinct CDR3 sequences, roughly 19% seen once, with approximately 18% in the top ten. The sequencing input was blood, either unsorted or a sorted T cell fraction (not recorded which). These receptors were collected from a male donor with ankylosing spondylitis. The conserved cysteine and the conserved F or W are not part of the CDR3 here.

v_call cdr3_aa
TRBV12-3/TRBV12-4 ASSFTFRDSDLS
TRBV9 ASSVGRGATDTQY
TRBV6-2/TRBV6-3 ASTWDLVGPQH
TRBV6-1 ASSEAAFFSSYNEQF
TRBV28 ASSFGDRETYEQY
TRBV20-1 SAFPRGSGSGTGELF
TRBV6-2/TRBV6-3 ASSYSLAGVRNEQF
TRBV29-1 SAVDRGDLEKLF
TRBV11-2 ASSLGGASLSYEQY
TRBV27 ASSFPGGTYNEQF
TRBV27 ASSYGANVLT
TRBV7-9 ASSKPGLAEYNEQF
TRBV29-1 SADRVGFPGELF
TRBV29-1 SVDGGPATGELF
TRBV12-3/TRBV12-4 ASSSPWGNEQF
TRBV27 ASSMRPNYEQY
TRBV7-2 ASSAQGTGELF
TRBV7-6 ASSLRASGNTYNEQF
TRBV6-4 ASSDSTSTGELF
TRBV7-2 ASSSGTSPPSEQF
TRBV12-3/TRBV12-4 ASSLGRWANNEQF
TRBV10-3 AISEGGHKTAEAF
TRBV18 ASSPPGGRGKQF
TRBV13 ASSYNGDVITDTQY
TRBV7-2 ASSLQNEAF
TRBV9 ASSTLTGLNEQF
TRBV7-8 ASPQSGGQPQH
TRBV11-2 ASSLEGPDVEQY
TRBV21-1 ASGAGPFGSYNSPLH
TRBV29-1 SVQGTGQPQH
TRBV7-2 ASSFDRGHNQPQH
TRBV7-9 ASSEGARAYEQY
TRBV29-1 SVEGAGGYNEQF
TRBV5-5 ASSLYRGNEQY
TRBV27 ASFAGGLYNEQF
TRBV3-1 ASSQQQANQPQH
TRBV29-1 SVEELGGWRGYT
TRBV2 AGRGATYEQY
TRBV12-3/TRBV12-4 ASRVGGGNTIY
TRBV12-3/TRBV12-4 ASSRGGSVINEQF
TRBV2 ANSSGGADTEAF
TRBV30 AWKGNQETQY
TRBV9 ASSPMGREGSGELF
TRBV3-1 ASRPRDREETQY
TRBV28 ASNTRDTTRETQY
TRBV4-2 ASSQDAEPNTGELF
TRBV12-3/TRBV12-4 ASSSEQGYPDEQY
TRBV20-1 SASGGLGPGYT
TRBV15 ATSRDGGGPPSNEQF
TRBV20-1 SALHRDRGSYEQY
TRBV7-9 ASSKGGQPGFYGYT
TRBV10-1 ASSPGLAVHDTQY
TRBV27 ASSPQGQTMNTEAF
TRBV6-5 ASSYGQEAF